This is a list of T cell receptor beta chains from one sample in a study of blood T cell repertoires in COVID-19. The table came from immunoSEQ multiplex PCR; TCRdb's copy has only in-frame clones and leaves some out. The data show tens of thousands of clones, with roughly 87% seen just once and roughly 2.1% held by the top ten. The sample was peripheral blood. These receptor sequences come from a man aged 50-60 years with acute or convalescent COVID-19. CDR3s include the opening cysteine and the closing phenylalanine or tryptophan. A D gene is named only where the DNA matches it firmly. Expanded clones are given a class, and other clones once, few, many or no size at all.

D gene: TRBD1
J gene: TRBJ2-7
V gene: TRBV28
clone size: once
CDR3 DNA: TGTGCCTGGGGACAGAGCTCCTACGAGCAGTACTTC
CDR3 protein: CAWGQSSYEQYF

D gene: -
J gene: TRBJ2-3
V gene: TRBV9
clone size: -
CDR3 DNA: TGTGCCAGCAGCGGCGAAGGAGTCACAGATACGCAGTATTTT
CDR3 protein: CASSGEGVTDTQYF

D gene: -
J gene: TRBJ2-6
V gene: TRBV7-8
clone size: -
CDR3 DNA: TGTGCCAGCAGCTCTAGACAGGATAGCTCTGGGGCCAACGTCCTGACTTTC
CDR3 protein: CASSSRQDSSGANVLTF

D gene: -
J gene: TRBJ1-5
V gene: TRBV4-3
clone size: -
CDR3 DNA: TGCGCCAGCAGCCAAGATGGGAGGCTTGGGCAGCCCCAGCATTTT
CDR3 protein: CASSQDGRLGQPQHF

D gene: -
J gene: TRBJ1-6
V gene: TRBV20-1
clone size: few
CDR3 DNA: TGCAGTGCTAGTCGGGAAGAGTTTAATTCACCCCTCCACTTT
CDR3 protein: CSASREEFNSPLHF

D gene: -
J gene: TRBJ2-7
V gene: TRBV24-1
clone size: -
CDR3 DNA: TGTGCCACCAGTGACTTGTACAGGCCTCCCCTCTACGAGCAGTACTTC
CDR3 protein: CATSDLYRPPLYEQYF

D gene: -
J gene: TRBJ1-2
V gene: TRBV7-9
clone size: -
CDR3 DNA: TGTGCCAGCAGCTTAGTTGGGGCGGCAGATGGCTACACCTTC
CDR3 protein: CASSLVGAADGYTF

D gene: TRBD1
J gene: TRBJ2-7
V gene: TRBV3-1/TRBV3-2
clone size: once
CDR3 DNA: TGTGCCAGCGCCGAAAGGGGGCGCGCCGAGCAGTACTTC
CDR3 protein: CASAERGRAEQYF

D gene: -
J gene: TRBJ2-3
V gene: TRBV5-6
clone size: -
CDR3 DNA: TGTGCCAGCAGCTTGGAGGGAGTTGTTACGCAGTATTTT
CDR3 protein: CASSLEGVVTQYF

D gene: -
J gene: TRBJ1-5
V gene: TRBV11-2
clone size: -
CDR3 DNA: TGTGCCAGCAGCTTGACAGACAGCAATCAGCCCCAGCATTTT
CDR3 protein: CASSLTDSNQPQHF

D gene: -
J gene: TRBJ2-3
V gene: TRBV19
clone size: -
CDR3 DNA: TGTGCCAGTAGTATGGGGAGGACAGATACGCAGTATTTT
CDR3 protein: CASSMGRTDTQYF

D gene: -
J gene: TRBJ1-1
V gene: TRBV5-1
clone size: -
CDR3 DNA: TGCGCCAGCAGCCTCCGGGGGGACGAGGCTTTCTTT
CDR3 protein: CASSLRGDEAFF

D gene: -
J gene: TRBJ2-7
V gene: TRBV28
clone size: -
CDR3 DNA: TGTGCCAGCGGCGGGCGCGGGACTCCCAGGGAGGAGCAGTACTTC
CDR3 protein: CASGGRGTPREEQYF

D gene: -
J gene: TRBJ2-1
V gene: TRBV5-4
clone size: -
CDR3 DNA: TGTGCCAGCAGCTTCCTGACAGGATTGTCCGATGAGCAGTTCTTC
CDR3 protein: CASSFLTGLSDEQFF

D gene: -
J gene: TRBJ2-2
V gene: TRBV10-1
clone size: -
CDR3 DNA: TGCGCCAGCAGTGAGTCGAGTAACACCGGGGAGCTGTTTTTT
CDR3 protein: CASSESSNTGELFF

D gene: -
J gene: TRBJ2-7
V gene: TRBV5-1
clone size: -
CDR3 DNA: TGCGCCAGCAGGGGAGACGGTTCCTACGAGCAGTACTTC
CDR3 protein: CASRGDGSYEQYF

D gene: TRBD1
J gene: TRBJ1-1
V gene: TRBV2
clone size: -
CDR3 DNA: TGTGCCAGCAGTACCCGGACAGGCTTGAACACTGAAGCTTTCTTT
CDR3 protein: CASSTRTGLNTEAFF